The sequence of this T cell receptor (beta chain) was determined in a study of shared clonotypes between healthy human individuals. Germline loops: CDR1 MNHEY, CDR2 SMNVEV (reference sequence). Trimming removed 4 bases from V and 0 bases from J, with 11 bases in between. The CDR3 totals 15 residues. Sequenced by immunoSEQ multiplex PCR; TCRdb stores in-frame clones only, minus some. Of 950,000 to 1,300,000 clones in the sample, about 80% were seen once. The study, taken as a whole, reports: The authors sampled blood alone, and tissue repertoires likely differ.

A remark on this clone: What it binds is unknown.

The material sequenced was memory CD4+ T cells sorted from blood. Subset: CD45RA-negative fraction. This clonotype originated in a man aged 18 to 29 in good health. The chain is built from TRBV27 and TRBJ2-3, with D possibly TRBD1 on 6 matching bases. DNA for the CDR3: TGTGCCAGCAGTTCACAGGGACGAAGCACAGATACGCAGTATTTT. This sequence encodes CASSSQGRSTDTQYF.